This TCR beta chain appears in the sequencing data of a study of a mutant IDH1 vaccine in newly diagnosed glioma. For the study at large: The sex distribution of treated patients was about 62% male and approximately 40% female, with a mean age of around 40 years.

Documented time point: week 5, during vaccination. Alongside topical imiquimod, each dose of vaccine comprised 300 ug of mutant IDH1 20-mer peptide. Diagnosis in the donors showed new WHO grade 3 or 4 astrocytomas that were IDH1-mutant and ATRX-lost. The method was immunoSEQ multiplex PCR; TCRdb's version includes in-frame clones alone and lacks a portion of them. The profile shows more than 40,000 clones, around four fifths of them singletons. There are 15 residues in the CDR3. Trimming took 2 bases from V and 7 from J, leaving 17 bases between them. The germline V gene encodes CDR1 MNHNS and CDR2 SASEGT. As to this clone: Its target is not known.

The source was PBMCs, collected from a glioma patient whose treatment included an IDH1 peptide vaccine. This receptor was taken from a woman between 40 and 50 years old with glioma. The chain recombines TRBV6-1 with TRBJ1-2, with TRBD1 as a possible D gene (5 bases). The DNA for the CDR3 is TGTGCCAGCAGTGAAAGGTCGGGACCGGGGGGTGGCTACACCTTC. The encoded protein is CASSERSGPGGGYTF.